The rows below give T cell receptor beta chains drawn from one sample of a study of shared clonotypes between healthy human individuals. TCRdb keeps only in-frame clones here, not all; method: immunoSEQ multiplex PCR. This sample has hundreds of thousands of clones, with 85% to 95% found just once. Specimen: naive CD8+ T cells sorted from blood. The origin of the receptors is a woman aged 30 to 39 in good health. Each CDR3 is given with its conserved first and last residue. D genes are given only for firm matches. Rows give clone size only sometimes, using once, few, many, or a class for an expanded clone.

>TRBJ1-5|-|-|TRBV28
CASSPGQQHQPQHF
TGTGCCAGCAGCCCCGGACAGCAGCATCAGCCCCAGCATTTT
>TRBJ2-7|TRBD1|-|TRBV7-8
CASSLGQGAGSSSYEQYF
TGTGCCAGCAGCTTAGGACAGGGGGCGGGTTCGAGCTCCTACGAGCAGTACTTC
>TRBJ2-3|-|-|TRBV11-2
CASSLVGYGILGTQYF
TGTGCCAGCAGCTTAGTGGGGTATGGCATCCTGGGTACGCAGTATTTT
>TRBJ2-1|TRBD2|-|TRBV27
CASSLLWGLAGGGEQFF
TGTGCCAGCAGTTTACTATGGGGACTAGCGGGAGGGGGTGAGCAGTTCTTC
>TRBJ2-5|TRBD2|-|TRBV10-2
CASKSGRGEETQYF
TGCGCCAGCAAAAGCGGGAGGGGTGAAGAGACCCAGTACTTC
>TRBJ2-7|TRBD1|-|TRBV28
CASSSPTGAMDYEQYF
TGTGCCAGCAGTTCCCCCACAGGGGCTATGGACTACGAGCAGTACTTC
>TRBJ1-5|-|-|TRBV7-9
CASSPDSVAAQHF
TGTGCCAGCAGCCCGGACAGCGTTGCGGCCCAGCATTTT
>TRBJ2-7|TRBD2|-|TRBV19
CASSISGVPYEQYF
TGTGCCAGTAGTATAAGCGGGGTACCCTACGAGCAGTACTTC
>TRBJ1-1|-|-|TRBV28
CASSFSTGEAFF
TGTGCCAGCAGTTTTTCGACAGGTGAAGCTTTCTTT
>TRBJ2-7|-|once|TRBV5-6
CASSLTGIPSYEQYF
TGTGCCAGCAGCCTTACAGGGATTCCGTCCTACGAGCAGTACTTC
>TRBJ2-4|-|-|TRBV7-8
CASSIGWGSKNIQYF
TGTGCCAGCAGCATCGGCTGGGGGTCCAAAAACATTCAGTACTTC
>TRBJ2-7|-|-|TRBV7-2
CASSLGAGLYEQYF
TGTGCCAGCAGCTTGGGGGCCGGGCTATACGAGCAGTACTTC
>TRBJ2-2|TRBD2|-|TRBV29-1
CSVEQVAGTNTGELFF
TGCAGCGTTGAACAGGTAGCGGGTACGAACACCGGGGAGCTGTTTTTT
>TRBJ2-1|TRBD2|once|TRBV27
CASSGRGAGGEEQFF
TGTGCCAGCAGTGGCCGTGGAGCGGGAGGAGAAGAGCAGTTCTTC